This T cell receptor beta chain was identified in a study of T cell responses to AZD1222 COVID-19 vaccine. Using immunoSEQ multiplex PCR, the repertoire was profiled, and TCRdb retains in-frame clones only, with some absent. The sample contains 110,000 to 150,000 clones, more than 85% of which appear only once. CDR3 length: 17 amino acids. V shed 2 bases and J 4 bases; nucleotides not matched to a gene: 10. Germline CDR1 MGHRA, CDR2 YSYEKL. Sequencing was performed on peripheral blood, taken on day 0 of AZD1222 vaccination. The chain recombines TRBV4-1 with TRBJ2-1; 8 positions match TRBD2. The sequence came from an adult in good health. CDR3 protein: CASSQPSGSALYNEQFF. The CDR3 nucleotides are TGCGCCAGCAGCCAACCAAGCGGGAGTGCCTTGTACAATGAGCAGTTCTTC.